The T cell receptor beta chain described here comes from a study of type 1 and type 2 diabetes patients (dated by TCRdb to the mid-2010s). Broadly, across the study: Nine type 1 diabetes patients, four type 2 diabetes patients and roughly 6 nondiabetic controls were recruited in China to form the cohort. The study profiled TCRbeta repertoires by high-throughput sequencing to compare type 1 diabetes, type 2 diabetes and nondiabetic individuals. Paired-end sequencing of TCRbeta libraries was performed on Illumina HiSeq 2000 or MiSeq instruments. Across the study, CD4+ and CD8+ T cells were positively selected from PBMCs by means of CD4 or CD8 MicroBeads on MACS columns. Type 2 diabetes patients were included as a disease comparison group for the type 1 diabetes patients. Similar V gene usage was observed when approximately 20-cycle and approximately 25-cycle amplification were compared, suggesting similar primer efficiencies and random PCR bias. A total of approximately 20,000,000 paired-end reads were generated across the whole study. Overall study results and their limits: Few highly-expanded CD4+ clones, median one, were found in type 2 diabetes patients, accounting for a median about 4.1% of reads. Because only a limited number of T2D and control samples were sequenced, some T1D-only HECs might also be present in more T2D or control samples. The study groups were not matched for age and gender, which could possibly have biased interpretation. Type 2 diabetes repertoires showed high diversity, significantly greater than type 1 diabetes repertoires in both CD4+ and CD8+ T cells. Type 2 diabetes and control samples had highly correlated V and J gene usage patterns, with an average between-sample correlation of approximately 0.97.

Reads for this sample came from an Illumina MiSeq. Genomic DNA from sorted T cell subsets was used as template for TCRbeta CDR3 amplification. The TCRbeta CDR3 region was amplified by multiplex PCR using 30 forward and 13 reverse primers. PCR products were purified with AMPure XP beads, then indices and adaptors were added in a second approximately 25-cycle PCR. Before sequencing, the QIAquick Gel Extraction Kit was used to gel-purify the libraries. In the authors' own workflow: Paired-end reads were merged with FLASH and aligned to IMGT V, D and J germline references using IgBLAST. Reads with below 70% alignment identity to germline references were discarded, and 11,114,426 reads were retained study-wide. CDR3 boundaries, reading frame and productivity were assigned according to IMGT definitions. A highly-expanded clone was defined as any clone making up 1% or more of reads, and normalized Shannon entropy served as the measure of diversity. Unpaired two-tailed t-tests were used to test group differences in Shannon entropy. The raw public data were reprocessed by TCRdb itself: fastp quality trimming at Q25, MiXCR clonotype calling, in-frame beta chains only. A single entry per CDR3 protein holds the most common genes and DNA from its merged rows. The V and J calls shown here were made by TCRdb, not taken from the authors' results. This sample holds around 300,000 distinct CDR3 sequences; roughly 44% were observed only once. The ten largest clones represent around 13% of the sample.

Every diabetic patient fulfilled standard classification criteria for type 1 or type 2 diabetes, and glucose and C-peptide were evaluated using WHO-recommended methods. Donors were excluded if they had other autoimmune diseases or infections within the previous four weeks. A roughly 10-milliliter sample of peripheral blood was drawn from every participant. PBMCs were isolated with LymphoPrep density separation. Comments on this clonotype: What this receptor recognizes is not known. Nothing much larger sits one base from this clone, and base qualities are not available.

The receptor comes from a man aged 18 to 29 with type 2 diabetes. Sequenced: peripheral blood mononuclear cells (PBMCs).

The CDR3 protein: CASGLVLSGEQYF. The DNA is as follows: TGTGCTAGTGGTTTGGTACTTTCGGGGGAGCAGTACTTC. In this chain, TRBV12-5 is recombined with TRBJ2-7; the D gene is perhaps TRBD2, from 5 matching bases. Counted from cysteine to phenylalanine, this CDR3 has 13 amino acids. CDR3 DNA only is kept here, 39 bases in frame from base 1. At the junction V is shortened by 0 bases and J by 7 bases, with 10 bases in between. Taken from the germline V gene, the CDR1 and CDR2 loops are LGHNT and FRNRAP.